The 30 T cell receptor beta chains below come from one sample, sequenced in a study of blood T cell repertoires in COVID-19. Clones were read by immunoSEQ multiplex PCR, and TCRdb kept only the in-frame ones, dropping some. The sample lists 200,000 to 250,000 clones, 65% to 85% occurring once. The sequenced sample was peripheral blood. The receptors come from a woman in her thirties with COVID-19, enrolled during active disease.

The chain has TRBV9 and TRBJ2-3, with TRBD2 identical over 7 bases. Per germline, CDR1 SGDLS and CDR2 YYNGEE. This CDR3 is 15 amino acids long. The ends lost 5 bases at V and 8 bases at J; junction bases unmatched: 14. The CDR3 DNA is TGTGCCAGCAGGGTCGAAAGGACTAGTGGTTTTACGCAGTATTTT. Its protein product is CASRVERTSGFTQYF.

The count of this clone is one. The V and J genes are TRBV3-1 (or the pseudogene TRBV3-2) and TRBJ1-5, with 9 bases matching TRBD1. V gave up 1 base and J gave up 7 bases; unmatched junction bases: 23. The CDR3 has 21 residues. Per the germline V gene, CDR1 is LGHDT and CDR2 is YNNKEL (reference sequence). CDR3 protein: CASSQGGFGGAGTGFDQPQHF. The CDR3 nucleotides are TGTGCCAGCAGCCAAGGGGGGTTTGGGGGAGCCGGGACAGGGTTTGACCAGCCCCAGCATTTT.

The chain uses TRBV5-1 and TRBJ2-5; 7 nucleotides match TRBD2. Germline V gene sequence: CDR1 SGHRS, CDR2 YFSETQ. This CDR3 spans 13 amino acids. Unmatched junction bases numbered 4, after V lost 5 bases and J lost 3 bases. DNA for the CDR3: TGCGCCAGCAGGGGGAGCGGGGAAGAGACCCAGTACTTC. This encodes CASRGSGEETQYF. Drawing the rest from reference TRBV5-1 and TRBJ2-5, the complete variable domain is KAGVTQTPRYLIKTRGQQVTLSCSPISGHRSVSWYQQTPGQGLQFLFEYFSETQRNKGNFPGRFSGRQFSNSRSEMNVSTLELGDSALYLCASRGSGEETQYFGPGTRLLVL.

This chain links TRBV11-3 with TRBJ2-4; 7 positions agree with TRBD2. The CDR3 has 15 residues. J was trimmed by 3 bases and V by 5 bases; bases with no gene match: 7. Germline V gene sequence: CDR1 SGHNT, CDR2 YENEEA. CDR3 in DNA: TGTGCCAGCAGCCCAGGCGGGGGTGACAAAAACATTCAGTACTTC. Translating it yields CASSPGGGDKNIQYF. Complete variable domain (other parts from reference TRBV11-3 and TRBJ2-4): EAGVVQSPRYKIIEKKQPVAFWCNPISGHNTLYWYLQNLGQGPELLIRYENEEAVDDSQLPKDRFSAERLKGVDSTLKIQPAELGDSAVYLCASSPGGGDKNIQYFGAGTRLSVL.

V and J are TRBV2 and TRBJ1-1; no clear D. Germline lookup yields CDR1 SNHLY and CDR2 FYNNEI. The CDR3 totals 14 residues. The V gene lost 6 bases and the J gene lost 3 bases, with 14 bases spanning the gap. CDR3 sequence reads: CASRKEGGDTEAFF. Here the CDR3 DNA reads TGTGCCAGCAGGAAAGAGGGTGGGGACACTGAAGCTTTCTTT.

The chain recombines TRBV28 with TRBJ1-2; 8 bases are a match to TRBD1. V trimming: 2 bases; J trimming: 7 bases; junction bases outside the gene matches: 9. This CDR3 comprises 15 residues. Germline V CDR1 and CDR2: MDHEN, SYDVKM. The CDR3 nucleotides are TGTGCCAGCAGTTTACGACAGGGGAAGGGTAGTGGCTACACCTTC. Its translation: CASSLRQGKGSGYTF.

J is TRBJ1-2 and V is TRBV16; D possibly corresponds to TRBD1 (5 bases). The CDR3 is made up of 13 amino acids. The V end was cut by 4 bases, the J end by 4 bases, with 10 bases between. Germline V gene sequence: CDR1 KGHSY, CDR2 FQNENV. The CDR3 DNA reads TGTGCCAGCAGCCGCGGGACGGTCTATGGCTACACCTTC. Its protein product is CASSRGTVYGYTF.

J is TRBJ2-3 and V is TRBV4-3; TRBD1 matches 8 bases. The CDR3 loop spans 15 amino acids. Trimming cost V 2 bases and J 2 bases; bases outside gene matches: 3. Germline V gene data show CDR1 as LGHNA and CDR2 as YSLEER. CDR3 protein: CASSQQGAVTDTQYF. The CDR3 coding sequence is TGCGCCAGCAGCCAACAGGGGGCCGTCACAGATACGCAGTATTTT.

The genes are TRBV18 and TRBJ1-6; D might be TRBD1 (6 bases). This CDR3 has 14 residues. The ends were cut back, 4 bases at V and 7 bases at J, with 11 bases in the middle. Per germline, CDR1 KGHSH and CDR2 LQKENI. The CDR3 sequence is CASSQSQGNSPLHF. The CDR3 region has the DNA TGTGCCAGCTCACAATCACAGGGAAATTCACCCCTCCACTTT.

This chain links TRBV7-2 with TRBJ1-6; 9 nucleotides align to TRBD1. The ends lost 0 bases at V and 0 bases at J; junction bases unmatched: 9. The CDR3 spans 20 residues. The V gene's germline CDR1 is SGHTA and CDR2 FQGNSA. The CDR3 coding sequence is TGTGCCAGCAGCTTAGCGGGGGTGGGGACAGGGAGCTCCTATAATTCACCCCTCCACTTT. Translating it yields CASSLAGVGTGSSYNSPLHF.

In DNA form, the CDR3 reads TGTGCCACCAGTGACTCACTAGCGGGAGAGGGGACCCAGTACTTC. It yields the protein CATSDSLAGEGTQYF. The chain recombines TRBV24-1 with TRBJ2-5; 11 positions agree with TRBD2. CDR1 is KGHDR and CDR2 is SFDVKD in the germline V gene. Trimming at V came to 4 bases and at J to 7 bases, leaving 7 bases not matched to a gene. There are 15 residues in the CDR3.

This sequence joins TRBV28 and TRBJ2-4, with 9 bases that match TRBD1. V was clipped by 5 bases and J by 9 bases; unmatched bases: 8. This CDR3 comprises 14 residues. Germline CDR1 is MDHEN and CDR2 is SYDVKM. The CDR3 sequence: CASSANDRGGIQYF. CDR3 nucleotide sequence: TGTGCCAGCAGTGCAAATGACAGGGGGGGCATTCAGTACTTC.

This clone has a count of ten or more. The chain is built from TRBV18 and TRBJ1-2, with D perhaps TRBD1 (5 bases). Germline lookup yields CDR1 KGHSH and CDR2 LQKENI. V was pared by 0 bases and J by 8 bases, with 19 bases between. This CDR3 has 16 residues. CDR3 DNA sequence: TGTGCCAGCTCACCACCAAGGGGCCCGACCTTAGACGGCTACACCTTC. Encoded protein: CASSPPRGPTLDGYTF.

The CDR3 region has the DNA TGTGCCAGCAGCCCGGGACTGTACGGGGAGCTGTTTTTT. Amino acids: CASSPGLYGELFF. This chain uses TRBV14 with TRBJ2-2; possible D gene TRBD2, 6 bases. Trimming removed 4 bases from V and 7 bases from J, with 10 bases in between. Germline CDR1 SGHDN, CDR2 FVKESK. The length of the CDR3 is 13 residues.

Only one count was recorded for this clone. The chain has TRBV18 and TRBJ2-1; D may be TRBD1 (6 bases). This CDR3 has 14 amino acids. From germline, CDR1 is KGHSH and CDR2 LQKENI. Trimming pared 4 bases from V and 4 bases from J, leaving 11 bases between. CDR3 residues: CASSLQGSYNEQFF. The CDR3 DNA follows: TGTGCCAGCTCACTCCAGGGGAGTTACAATGAGCAGTTCTTC.

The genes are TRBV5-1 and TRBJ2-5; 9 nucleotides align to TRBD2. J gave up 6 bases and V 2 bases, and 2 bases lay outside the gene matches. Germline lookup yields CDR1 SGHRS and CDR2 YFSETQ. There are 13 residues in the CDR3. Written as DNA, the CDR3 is TGCGCCAGCAGCTTTAGCGGGGGAAAGACCCAGTACTTC. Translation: CASSFSGGKTQYF.

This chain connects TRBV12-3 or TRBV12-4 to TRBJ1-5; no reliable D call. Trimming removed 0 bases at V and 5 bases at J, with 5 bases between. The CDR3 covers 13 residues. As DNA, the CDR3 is TGTGCCAGCAGTTTAGCCAGGCATCAGCCCCAGCATTTT. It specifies CASSLARHQPQHF.

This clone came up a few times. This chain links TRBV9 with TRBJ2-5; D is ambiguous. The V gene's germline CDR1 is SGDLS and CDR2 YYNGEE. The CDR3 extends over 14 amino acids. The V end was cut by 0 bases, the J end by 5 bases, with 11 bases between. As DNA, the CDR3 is TGTGCCAGCAGCGTAGGGCAGGCTGGTGAGACCCAGTACTTC. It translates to CASSVGQAGETQYF.

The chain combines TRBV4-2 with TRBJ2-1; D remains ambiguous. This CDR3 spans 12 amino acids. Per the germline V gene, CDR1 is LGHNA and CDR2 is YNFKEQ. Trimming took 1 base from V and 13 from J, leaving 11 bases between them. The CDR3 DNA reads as TGTGCCAGCAGCCAAGGGGCACTCCAACAGTTCTTC. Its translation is CASSQGALQQFF.

The CDR3 is CASSYGTLSYEQYF. The DNA of the CDR3 is TGTGCCAGCAGTTACGGCACGCTCTCCTACGAGCAGTACTTC. The chain carries TRBV6-6 and TRBJ2-7; no clear D gene. Germline V gene lookup returns CDR1 MNHNY and CDR2 SVGAGI (reference sequence). Trimming took off 2 bases at V and 0 bases at J, with 8 bases between the two ends. The CDR3 is 14 amino acids.

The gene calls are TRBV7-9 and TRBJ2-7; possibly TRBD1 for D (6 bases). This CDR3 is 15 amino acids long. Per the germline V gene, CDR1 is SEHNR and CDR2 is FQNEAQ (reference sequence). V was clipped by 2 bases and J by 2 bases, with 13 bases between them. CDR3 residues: CASSLSETGPYEQYF. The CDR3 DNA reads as TGTGCCAGCAGCTTATCAGAGACAGGCCCCTACGAGCAGTACTTC.

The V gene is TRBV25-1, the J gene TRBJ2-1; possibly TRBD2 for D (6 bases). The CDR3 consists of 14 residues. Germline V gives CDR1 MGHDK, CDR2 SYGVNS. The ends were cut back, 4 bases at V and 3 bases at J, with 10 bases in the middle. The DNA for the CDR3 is TGTGCCAGCAGTGGGGACTCTTACTACAATGAGCAGTTCTTC. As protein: CASSGDSYYNEQFF.

The DNA of the CDR3 is TGTGCCAGCAGCCCGGGACAGGGAGGGTACACTGAAGCTTTCTTT. Protein sequence: CASSPGQGGYTEAFF. V gene TRBV9 combines with J gene TRBJ1-1; 9 bases line up with TRBD1. CDR3 size: 15 residues. Germline assignment: CDR1 SGDLS and CDR2 YYNGEE. V gave up 4 bases and J gave up 3 bases; unmatched junction bases: 7.

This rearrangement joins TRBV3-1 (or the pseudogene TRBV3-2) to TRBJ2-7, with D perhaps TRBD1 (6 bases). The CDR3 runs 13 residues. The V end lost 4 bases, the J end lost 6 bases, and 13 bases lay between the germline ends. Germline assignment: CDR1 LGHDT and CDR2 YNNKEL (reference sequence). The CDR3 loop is CASSPTQGGEQYF. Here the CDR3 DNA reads TGTGCCAGCAGCCCTACACAGGGCGGCGAGCAGTACTTC.

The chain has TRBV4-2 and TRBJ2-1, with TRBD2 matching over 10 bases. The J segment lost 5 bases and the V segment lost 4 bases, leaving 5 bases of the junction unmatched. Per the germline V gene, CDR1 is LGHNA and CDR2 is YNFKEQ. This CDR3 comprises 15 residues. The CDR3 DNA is TGTGCCAGCAGCCCTCAGCGGGGGGGTAACAATGAGCAGTTCTTC. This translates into CASSPQRGGNNEQFF.

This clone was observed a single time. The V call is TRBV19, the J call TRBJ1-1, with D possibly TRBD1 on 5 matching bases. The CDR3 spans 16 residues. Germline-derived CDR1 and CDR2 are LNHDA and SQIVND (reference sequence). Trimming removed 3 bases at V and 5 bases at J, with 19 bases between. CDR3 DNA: TGTGCCAGTAGTATCACCGCAGGGAAGTTGGGAACTGAAGCTTTCTTT. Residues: CASSITAGKLGTEAFF.

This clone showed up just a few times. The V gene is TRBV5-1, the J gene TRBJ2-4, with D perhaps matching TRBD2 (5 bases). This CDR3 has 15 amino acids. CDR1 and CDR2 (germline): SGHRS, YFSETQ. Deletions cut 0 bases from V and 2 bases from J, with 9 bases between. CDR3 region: CASSLDAGTKNIQYF. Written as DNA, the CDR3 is TGCGCCAGCAGCTTGGATGCGGGTACCAAAAACATTCAGTACTTC. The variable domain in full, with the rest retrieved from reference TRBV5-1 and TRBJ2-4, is KAGVTQTPRYLIKTRGQQVTLSCSPISGHRSVSWYQQTPGQGLQFLFEYFSETQRNKGNFPGRFSGRQFSNSRSEMNVSTLELGDSALYLCASSLDAGTKNIQYFGAGTRLSVL.

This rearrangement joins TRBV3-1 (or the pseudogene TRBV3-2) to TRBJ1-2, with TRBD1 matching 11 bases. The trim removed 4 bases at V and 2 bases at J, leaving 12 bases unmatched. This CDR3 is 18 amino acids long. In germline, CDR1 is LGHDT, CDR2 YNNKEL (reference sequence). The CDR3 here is CASSPPLPGQGVNYGYTF. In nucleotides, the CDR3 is TGTGCCAGCAGCCCTCCCCTTCCGGGACAGGGGGTAAACTATGGCTACACCTTC.

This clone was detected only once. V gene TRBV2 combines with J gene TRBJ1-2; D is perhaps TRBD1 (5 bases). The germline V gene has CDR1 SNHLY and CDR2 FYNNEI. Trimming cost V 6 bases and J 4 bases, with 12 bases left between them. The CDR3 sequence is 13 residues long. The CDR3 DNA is TGTGCCAGCAGGACGACGGGGGGCTATGGCTACACCTTC. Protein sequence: CASRTTGGYGYTF.

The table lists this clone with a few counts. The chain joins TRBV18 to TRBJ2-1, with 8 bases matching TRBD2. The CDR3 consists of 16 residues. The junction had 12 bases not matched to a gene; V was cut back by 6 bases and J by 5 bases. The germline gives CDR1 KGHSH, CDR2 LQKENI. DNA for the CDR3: TGTGCCAGCTCGACGATGGGGAGACTAGCGAACAATGAGCAGTTCTTC. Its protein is CASSTMGRLANNEQFF.